A single sample is the source of the 2 T cell receptor beta chains below, sequenced in a study of blood T cell repertoires in COVID-19 (dated by TCRdb to 2019 to 2021). Libraries were prepared through the immunoSEQ multiplex PCR assay. Imported from immuneACCESS, the table was reduced by TCRdb to in-frame sequences with V and J called. These copies leave out some clones; in studies compared against another copy, an unresolved V gene accounts for under half, and the cause of the remainder is not known. The sample data list about 87,000 clones, and roughly 80% of these were observed just once. The ten largest clones represent about a sixth of the sample. The specimen sequenced was peripheral blood. Receptors originate from a woman over 75 with active or convalescent COVID-19.

On this clone itself: One end of the junction does not line up with germline, which may come from a read error. The J gene is TRBJ2-7, the V gene TRBV24-1; 7 positions match TRBD1. Germline V gives CDR1 KGHDR, CDR2 SFDVKD. This CDR3 contains 13 residues. The CDR3 DNA sequence: TGTGCCATCAGTCCGGGACAGTCCTACGAGCAGTACTTC. The encoded protein is CAISPGQSYEQYF.

The J gene is TRBJ2-2, the V gene TRBV9, with 8 bases that match TRBD2. The CDR3 extends over 16 amino acids. In germline, CDR1 is SGDLS, CDR2 YYNGEE. Losses at the gene ends were 0 bases for V and 3 bases for J; bases not matched to a gene: 4. The DNA for the CDR3 is TGTGCCAGCAGCGTAGGTACGGGAGGGGACACCGGGGAGCTGTTTTTT. As protein: CASSVGTGGDTGELFF.